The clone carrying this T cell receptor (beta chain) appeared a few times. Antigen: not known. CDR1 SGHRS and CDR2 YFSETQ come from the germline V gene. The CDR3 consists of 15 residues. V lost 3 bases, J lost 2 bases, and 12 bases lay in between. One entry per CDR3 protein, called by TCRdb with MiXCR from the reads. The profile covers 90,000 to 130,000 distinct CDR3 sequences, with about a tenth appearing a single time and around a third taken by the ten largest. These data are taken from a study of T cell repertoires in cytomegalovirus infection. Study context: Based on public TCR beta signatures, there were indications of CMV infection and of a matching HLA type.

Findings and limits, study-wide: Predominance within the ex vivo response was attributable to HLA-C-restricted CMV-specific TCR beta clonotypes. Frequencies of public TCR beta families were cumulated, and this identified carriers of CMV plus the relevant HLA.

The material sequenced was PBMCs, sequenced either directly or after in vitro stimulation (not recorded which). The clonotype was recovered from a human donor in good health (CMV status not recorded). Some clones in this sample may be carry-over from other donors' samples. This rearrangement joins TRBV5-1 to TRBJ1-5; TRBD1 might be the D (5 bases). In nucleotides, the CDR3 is TGCGCCAGCAGCTCAGAGGGGTTAGGCAATCAGCCCCAGCATTTT. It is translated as CASSSEGLGNQPQHF.